This T cell receptor (beta chain) was recorded in a study of identical twins. Findings and limits, study-wide: The authors noted that invariant MAIT and iNKT cells could partly confound zero-insertion analyses. In cord blood, abundant beta clonotypes had fewer insertions; memory showed no trend.

Carrying unique molecular identifiers, the cDNA also gained a universal primer site through template switching. Via MiXCR, TCRdb re-called the 5' RACE reads, giving one row per CDR3 protein. The sample has 400,000 to 500,000 distinct CDR3 sequences; approximately 14% are singletons. Concerning this clonotype itself: Antigen specificity is unknown.

Germline-derived CDR1 and CDR2 are SGHTA and FQGNSA. The V and J ends lost 5 bases and 4 bases respectively, with 9 bases between them. The CDR3 loop spans 13 amino acids. This sample also belongs to another study, concerning yellow fever vaccine responses in identical twins.

The chain is built from TRBV7-2 and TRBJ2-1; D possibly corresponds to TRBD2 (5 bases). The sequence derives from a woman in her late teens or twenties in good health. Specimen: CD4+ T cells sorted from blood. The CDR3 loop is CASSRPGYNEQFF. In DNA, the CDR3 is TGTGCCAGCAGCAGGCCGGGATACAATGAGCAGTTCTTC. Filled out from reference TRBV7-2 and TRBJ2-1, the complete variable domain reads GAGVSQSPSNKVTEKGKDVELRCDPISGHTALYWYRQSLGQGLEFLIYFQGNSAPDKSGLPSDRFSAERTGGSVSTLTIQRTQQEDSAVYLCASSRPGYNEQFFGPGTRLTVL.